The rows below give T cell receptor beta chains drawn from one sample of a study of T-cell reconstitution after alpha-beta-depleted transplantation in children. From the PCR reads, TCRdb called clonotypes with MiXCR, one entry per CDR3 protein. In the table there are more than 85,000 distinct CDR3 sequences, around 10% of which are singletons. The starting material was PBMCs from the stem cell graft donor, obtained from the stem cell graft. All receptors come from a human donor who donated a stem cell graft to a child with acute lymphoblastic leukemia. The conserved cysteine and the conserved F or W are not part of the CDR3 here. Each record gives: J gene, V gene, CDR3 protein.

j_gene: TRBJ1-2; v_gene: TRBV5-6; CDR3aa: ASSPPLNYGYT
j_gene: TRBJ1-1; v_gene: TRBV10-3; CDR3aa: AIRAGSGGEAF
j_gene: TRBJ1-1; v_gene: TRBV7-6; CDR3aa: ASSLEAVNTEAF
j_gene: TRBJ2-3; v_gene: TRBV5-6; CDR3aa: ASSFVAGVSGGEDTQY
j_gene: TRBJ2-1; v_gene: TRBV5-5; CDR3aa: ASSLLTRYNEQF
j_gene: TRBJ2-1; v_gene: TRBV11-2; CDR3aa: ASTNPPNEQF
j_gene: TRBJ1-5; v_gene: TRBV12-3/TRBV12-4; CDR3aa: ASRTSGQGGNQPQH
j_gene: TRBJ2-7; v_gene: TRBV5-1; CDR3aa: ASSSRTSGGAYEQY
j_gene: TRBJ2-7; v_gene: TRBV15; CDR3aa: ATSRERMGYEQY
j_gene: TRBJ2-2; v_gene: TRBV5-1; CDR3aa: ASSYGIDTGELF
j_gene: TRBJ2-1; v_gene: TRBV7-6; CDR3aa: ASSKGQGSNEQF
j_gene: TRBJ2-7; v_gene: TRBV5-5; CDR3aa: ASSSSGLGTY
j_gene: TRBJ2-1; v_gene: TRBV7-9; CDR3aa: ASSHTQGQGSY
j_gene: TRBJ1-2; v_gene: TRBV11-2; CDR3aa: ASSFGLNYGYT
j_gene: TRBJ1-3; v_gene: TRBV12-3/TRBV12-4; CDR3aa: ASSLPQDFSSGNTIY
j_gene: TRBJ2-5; v_gene: TRBV11-3; CDR3aa: ASSPDGGQETQY
j_gene: TRBJ2-7; v_gene: TRBV7-2; CDR3aa: ASTTSGVYEQY
j_gene: TRBJ2-4; v_gene: TRBV25-1; CDR3aa: ASSEGDSNIQY
j_gene: TRBJ1-4; v_gene: TRBV20-1; CDR3aa: SARDPRGGKLF
j_gene: TRBJ2-2; v_gene: TRBV20-1; CDR3aa: SARDLSGELF
j_gene: TRBJ1-5; v_gene: TRBV6-6; CDR3aa: ASSSGFSRPQH
j_gene: TRBJ2-5; v_gene: TRBV7-2; CDR3aa: ASSFKVGPEETQY
j_gene: TRBJ2-1; v_gene: TRBV25-1; CDR3aa: ASSERGETNEQF
j_gene: TRBJ1-1; v_gene: TRBV5-1; CDR3aa: ASSLVQGSPEAF
j_gene: TRBJ1-4; v_gene: TRBV30; CDR3aa: AWSVGSTNEKLF
j_gene: TRBJ1-1; v_gene: TRBV5-6; CDR3aa: ASSSLRGQRAEAF
j_gene: TRBJ2-7; v_gene: TRBV10-3; CDR3aa: AISDPRWGTHEQY
j_gene: TRBJ1-2; v_gene: TRBV5-1; CDR3aa: ASSLAFGLPDHYGYT